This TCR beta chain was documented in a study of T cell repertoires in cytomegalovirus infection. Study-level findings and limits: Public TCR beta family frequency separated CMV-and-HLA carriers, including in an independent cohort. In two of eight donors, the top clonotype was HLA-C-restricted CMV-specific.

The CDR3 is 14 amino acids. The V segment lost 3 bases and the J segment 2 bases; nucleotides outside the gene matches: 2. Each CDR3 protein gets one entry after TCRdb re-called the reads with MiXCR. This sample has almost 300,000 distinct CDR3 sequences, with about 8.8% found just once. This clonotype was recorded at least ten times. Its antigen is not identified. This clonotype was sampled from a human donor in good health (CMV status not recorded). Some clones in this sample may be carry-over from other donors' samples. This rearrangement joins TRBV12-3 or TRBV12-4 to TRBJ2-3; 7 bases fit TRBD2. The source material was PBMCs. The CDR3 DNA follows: TGTGCCAGCAGTTTTCGGGGGGTCACAGATACGCAGTATTTT. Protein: CASSFRGVTDTQYF.